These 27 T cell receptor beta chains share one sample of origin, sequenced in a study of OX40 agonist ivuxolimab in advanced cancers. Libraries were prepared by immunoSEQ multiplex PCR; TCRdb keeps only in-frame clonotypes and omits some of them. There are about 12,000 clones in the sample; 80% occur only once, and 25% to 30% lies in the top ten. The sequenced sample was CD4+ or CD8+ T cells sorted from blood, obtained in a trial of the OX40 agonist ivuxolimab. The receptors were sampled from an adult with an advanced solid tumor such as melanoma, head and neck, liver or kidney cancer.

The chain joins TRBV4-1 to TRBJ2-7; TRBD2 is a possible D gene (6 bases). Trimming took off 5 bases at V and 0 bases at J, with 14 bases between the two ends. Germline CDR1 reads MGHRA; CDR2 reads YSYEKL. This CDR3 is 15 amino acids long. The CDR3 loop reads CASSEAGTSSYEQYF. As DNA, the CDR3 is TGCGCCAGCAGCGAAGCGGGTACGAGCTCCTACGAGCAGTACTTC.

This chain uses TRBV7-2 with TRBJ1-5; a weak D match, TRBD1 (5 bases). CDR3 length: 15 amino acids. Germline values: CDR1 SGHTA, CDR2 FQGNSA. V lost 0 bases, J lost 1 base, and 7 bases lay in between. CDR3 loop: CASSLAGGSNQPQHF. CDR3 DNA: TGTGCCAGCAGCTTAGCTGGGGGAAGCAATCAGCCCCAGCATTTT.

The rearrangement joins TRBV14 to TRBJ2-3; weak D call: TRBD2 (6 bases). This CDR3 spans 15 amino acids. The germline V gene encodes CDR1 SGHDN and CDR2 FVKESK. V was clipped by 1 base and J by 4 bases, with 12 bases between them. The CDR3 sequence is CASSQVGGTADTQYF. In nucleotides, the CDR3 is TGTGCCAGCAGCCAAGTCGGCGGGACTGCAGATACGCAGTATTTT.

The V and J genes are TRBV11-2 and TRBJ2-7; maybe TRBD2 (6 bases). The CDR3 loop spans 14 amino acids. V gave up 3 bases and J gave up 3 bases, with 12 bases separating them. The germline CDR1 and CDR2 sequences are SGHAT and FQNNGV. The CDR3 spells CASSFGTGVYEQYF. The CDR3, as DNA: TGTGCCAGCAGCTTCGGGACGGGGGTCTACGAGCAGTACTTC.

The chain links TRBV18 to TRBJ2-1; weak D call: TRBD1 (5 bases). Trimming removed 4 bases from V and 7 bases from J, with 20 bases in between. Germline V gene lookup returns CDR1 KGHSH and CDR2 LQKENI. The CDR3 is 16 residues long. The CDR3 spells CASSLPDSETPNEQFF. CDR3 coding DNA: TGTGCCAGCTCACTTCCTGACAGTGAGACGCCAAATGAGCAGTTCTTC.

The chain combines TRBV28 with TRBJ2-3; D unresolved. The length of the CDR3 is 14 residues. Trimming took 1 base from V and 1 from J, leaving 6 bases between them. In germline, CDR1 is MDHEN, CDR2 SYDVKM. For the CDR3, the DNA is TGTGCCAGCAGTTTATCGGCGGGCACAGATACGCAGTATTTT. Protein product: CASSLSAGTDTQYF.

The CDR3 sequence: CASSQGNSYEQYF. The CDR3 DNA reads TGTGCCAGCAGCCAGGGGAACTCCTACGAGCAGTACTTC. The chain has TRBV7-9 and TRBJ2-7; D might be TRBD1 (6 bases). Germline lookup yields CDR1 SEHNR and CDR2 FQNEAQ (reference sequence). Trimming pared 5 bases from V and 0 bases from J, leaving 8 bases between. This CDR3 region has 13 residues.

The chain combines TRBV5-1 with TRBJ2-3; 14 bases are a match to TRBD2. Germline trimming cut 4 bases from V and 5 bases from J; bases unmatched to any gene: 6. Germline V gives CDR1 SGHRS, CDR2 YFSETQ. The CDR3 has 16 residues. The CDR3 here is CASSPGLAGAIDTQYF. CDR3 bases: TGCGCCAGCAGCCCGGGACTAGCGGGAGCGATAGATACGCAGTATTTT. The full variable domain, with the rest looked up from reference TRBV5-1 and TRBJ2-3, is KAGVTQTPRYLIKTRGQQVTLSCSPISGHRSVSWYQQTPGQGLQFLFEYFSETQRNKGNFPGRFSGRQFSNSRSEMNVSTLELGDSALYLCASSPGLAGAIDTQYFGPGTRLTVL.

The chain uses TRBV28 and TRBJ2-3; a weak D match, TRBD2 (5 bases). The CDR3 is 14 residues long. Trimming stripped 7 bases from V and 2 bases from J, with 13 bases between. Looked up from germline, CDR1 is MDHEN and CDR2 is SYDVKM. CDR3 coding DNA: TGTGCCAGCAAAGAGGGCAGACCCACAGATACGCAGTATTTT. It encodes CASKEGRPTDTQYF. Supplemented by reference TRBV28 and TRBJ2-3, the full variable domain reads DVKVTQSSRYLVKRTGEKVFLECVQDMDHENMFWYRQDPGLGLRLIYFSYDVKMKEKGDIPEGYSVSREKKERFSLILESASTNQTSMYLCASKEGRPTDTQYFGPGTRLTVL.

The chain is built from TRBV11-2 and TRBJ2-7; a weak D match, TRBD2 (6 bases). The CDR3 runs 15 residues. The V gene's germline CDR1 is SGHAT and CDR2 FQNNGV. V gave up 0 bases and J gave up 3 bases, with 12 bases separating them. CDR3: CASSLDRASVYEQYF. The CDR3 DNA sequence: TGTGCCAGCAGCTTAGATCGGGCTAGCGTCTACGAGCAGTACTTC. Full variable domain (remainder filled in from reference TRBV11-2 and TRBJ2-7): EAGVAQSPRYKIIEKRQSVAFWCNPISGHATLYWYQQILGQGPKLLIQFQNNGVVDDSQLPKDRFSAERLKGVDSTLKIQPAKLEDSAVYLCASSLDRASVYEQYFGPGTRLTVT.

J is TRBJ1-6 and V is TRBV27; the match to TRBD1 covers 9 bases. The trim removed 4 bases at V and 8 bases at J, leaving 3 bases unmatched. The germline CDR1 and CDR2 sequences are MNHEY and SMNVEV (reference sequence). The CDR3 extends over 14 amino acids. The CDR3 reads CASSSGTGHSPLHF. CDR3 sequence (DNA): TGTGCCAGCAGTTCCGGGACAGGGCATTCACCCCTCCACTTT.

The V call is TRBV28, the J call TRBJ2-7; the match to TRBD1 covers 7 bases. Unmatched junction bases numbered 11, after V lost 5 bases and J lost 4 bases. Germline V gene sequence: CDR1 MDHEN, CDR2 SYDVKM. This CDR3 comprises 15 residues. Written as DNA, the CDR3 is TGTGCCAGCAGTAGCCTGAGACAGGGCTTATACGAGCAGTACTTC. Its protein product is CASSSLRQGLYEQYF. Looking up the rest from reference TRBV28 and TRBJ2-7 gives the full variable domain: DVKVTQSSRYLVKRTGEKVFLECVQDMDHENMFWYRQDPGLGLRLIYFSYDVKMKEKGDIPEGYSVSREKKERFSLILESASTNQTSMYLCASSSLRQGLYEQYFGPGTRLTVT.

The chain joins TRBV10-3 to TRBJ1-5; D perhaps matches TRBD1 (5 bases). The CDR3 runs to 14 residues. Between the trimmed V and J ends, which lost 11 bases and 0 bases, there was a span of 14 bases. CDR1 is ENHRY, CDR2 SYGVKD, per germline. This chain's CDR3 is CASRGPGSNQPQHF. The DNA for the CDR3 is TGTGCCTCAAGGGGACCCGGTAGCAATCAGCCCCAGCATTTT.

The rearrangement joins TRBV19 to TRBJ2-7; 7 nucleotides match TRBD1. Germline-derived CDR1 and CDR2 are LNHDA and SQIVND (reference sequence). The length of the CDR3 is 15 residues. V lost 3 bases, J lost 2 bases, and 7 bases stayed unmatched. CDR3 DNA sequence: TGTGCCAGTAGTATCACAACAGGGGCCGCCTACGAGCAGTACTTC. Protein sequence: CASSITTGAAYEQYF.

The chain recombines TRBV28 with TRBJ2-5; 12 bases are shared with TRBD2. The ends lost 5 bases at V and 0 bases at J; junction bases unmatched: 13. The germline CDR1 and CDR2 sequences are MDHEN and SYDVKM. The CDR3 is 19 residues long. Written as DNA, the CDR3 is TGTGCCAGCAGTCCAGACAAGGGGACTAGCGGGCCCAACCAAGAGACCCAGTACTTC. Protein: CASSPDKGTSGPNQETQYF. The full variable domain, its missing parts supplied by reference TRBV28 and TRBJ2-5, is DVKVTQSSRYLVKRTGEKVFLECVQDMDHENMFWYRQDPGLGLRLIYFSYDVKMKEKGDIPEGYSVSREKKERFSLILESASTNQTSMYLCASSPDKGTSGPNQETQYFGPGTRLLVL.

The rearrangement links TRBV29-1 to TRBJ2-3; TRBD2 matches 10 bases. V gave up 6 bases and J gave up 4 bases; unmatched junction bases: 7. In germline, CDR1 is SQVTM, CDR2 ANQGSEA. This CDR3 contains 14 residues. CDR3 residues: CSVRPTSGSDTQYF. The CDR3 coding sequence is TGCAGCGTCAGACCGACTAGCGGGTCAGATACGCAGTATTTT.

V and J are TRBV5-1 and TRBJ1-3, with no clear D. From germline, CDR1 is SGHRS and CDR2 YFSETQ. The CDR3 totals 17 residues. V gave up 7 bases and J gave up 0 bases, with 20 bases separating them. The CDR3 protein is CASSPIEYRHSGNTIYF. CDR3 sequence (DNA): TGCGCCAGCTCTCCAATTGAGTACCGACACTCTGGAAACACCATATATTTT.

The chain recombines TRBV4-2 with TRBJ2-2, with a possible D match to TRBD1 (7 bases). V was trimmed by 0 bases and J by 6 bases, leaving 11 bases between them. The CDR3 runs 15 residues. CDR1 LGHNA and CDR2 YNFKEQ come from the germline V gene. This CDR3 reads CASSQDQGGAGELFF. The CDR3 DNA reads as TGTGCCAGCAGCCAAGACCAGGGGGGCGCCGGGGAGCTGTTTTTT.

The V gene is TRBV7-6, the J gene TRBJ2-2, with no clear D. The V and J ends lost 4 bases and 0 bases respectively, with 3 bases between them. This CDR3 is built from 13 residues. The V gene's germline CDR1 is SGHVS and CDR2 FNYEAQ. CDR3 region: CASSSTNTGELFF. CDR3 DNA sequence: TGTGCCAGCAGCTCAACGAACACCGGGGAGCTGTTTTTT.

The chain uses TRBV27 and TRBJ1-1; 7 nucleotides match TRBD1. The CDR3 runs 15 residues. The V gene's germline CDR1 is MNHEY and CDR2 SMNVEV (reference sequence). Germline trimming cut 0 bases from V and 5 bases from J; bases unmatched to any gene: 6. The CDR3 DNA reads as TGTGCCAGCAGTTTATCCCCGACAGGGAGGACTGAAGCTTTCTTT. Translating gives CASSLSPTGRTEAFF.

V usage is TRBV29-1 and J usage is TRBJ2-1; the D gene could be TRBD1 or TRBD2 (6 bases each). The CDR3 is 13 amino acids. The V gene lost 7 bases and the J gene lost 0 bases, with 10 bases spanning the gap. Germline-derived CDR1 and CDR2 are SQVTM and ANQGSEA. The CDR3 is CSGGASSYNEQFF. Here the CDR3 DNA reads TGCAGCGGGGGGGCTAGCTCCTACAATGAGCAGTTCTTC.

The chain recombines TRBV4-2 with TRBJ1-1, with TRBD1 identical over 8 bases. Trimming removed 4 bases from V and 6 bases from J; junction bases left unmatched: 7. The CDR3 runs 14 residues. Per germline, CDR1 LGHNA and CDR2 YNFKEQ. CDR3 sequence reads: CASSPGQGVAEAFF. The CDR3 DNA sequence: TGTGCCAGCAGCCCCGGACAGGGAGTGGCTGAAGCTTTCTTT.

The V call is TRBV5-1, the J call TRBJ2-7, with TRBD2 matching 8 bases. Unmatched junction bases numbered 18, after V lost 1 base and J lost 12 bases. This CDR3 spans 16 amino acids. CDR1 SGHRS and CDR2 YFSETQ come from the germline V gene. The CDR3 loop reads CASSLIGAGETRDRYF. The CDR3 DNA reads TGCGCCAGCAGCTTGATTGGAGCGGGAGAGACCCGTGACCGGTACTTC.

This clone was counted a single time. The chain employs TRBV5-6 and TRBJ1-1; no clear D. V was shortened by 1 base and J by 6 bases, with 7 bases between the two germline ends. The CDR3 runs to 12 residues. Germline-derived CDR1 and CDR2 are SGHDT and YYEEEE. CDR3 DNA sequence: TGTGCCAGCAGCTTGCAGAGGGCTGAAGCTTTCTTT. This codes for CASSLQRAEAFF. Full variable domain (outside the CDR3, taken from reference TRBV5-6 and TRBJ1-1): DAGVTQSPTHLIKTRGQQVTLRCSPKSGHDTVSWYQQALGQGPQFIFQYYEEEERQRGNFPDRFSGHQFPNYSSELNVNALLLGDSALYLCASSLQRAEAFFGQGTRLTVV.

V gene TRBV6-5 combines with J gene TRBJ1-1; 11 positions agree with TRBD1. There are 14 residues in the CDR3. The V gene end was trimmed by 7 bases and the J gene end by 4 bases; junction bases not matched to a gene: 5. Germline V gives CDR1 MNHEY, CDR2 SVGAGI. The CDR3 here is CASTLGQGATEAFF. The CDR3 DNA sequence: TGTGCCAGCACCCTAGGACAGGGGGCCACTGAAGCTTTCTTT.

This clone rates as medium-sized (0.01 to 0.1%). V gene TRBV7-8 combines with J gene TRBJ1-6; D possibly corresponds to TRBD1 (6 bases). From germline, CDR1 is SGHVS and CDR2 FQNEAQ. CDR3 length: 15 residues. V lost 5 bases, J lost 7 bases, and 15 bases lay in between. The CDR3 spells CASSLGAGRNSPLHF. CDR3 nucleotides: TGTGCCAGCAGCCTGGGGGCCGGCAGGAATTCACCCCTCCACTTT.

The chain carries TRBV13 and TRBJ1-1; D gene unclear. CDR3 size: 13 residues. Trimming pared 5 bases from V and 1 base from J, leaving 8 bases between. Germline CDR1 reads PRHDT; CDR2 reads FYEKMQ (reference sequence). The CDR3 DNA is TGTGCCAGCAGCCCCACCAAGAACACTGAAGCTTTCTTT. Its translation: CASSPTKNTEAFF.